The 12 T cell receptor beta chains below come from one sample, sequenced in a study of neurological immune-mediated disorders. TCRdb reprocessed the 5' RACE reads with MiXCR, giving one entry per CDR3 protein. The data contain about 44,000 distinct CDR3 sequences, just under 6.5% of them seen just once; the ten biggest clones take up 0.45% to 0.6%. Material: CD4+ T cells from blood. The receptors were sampled from a woman in her forties in good health.

The table lists this clonotype with many counts. The chain combines TRBV3-1 with TRBJ2-1; the match to TRBD2 covers 16 bases. Germline lookup yields CDR1 LGHDT and CDR2 YNNKEL (reference sequence). The CDR3 runs to 18 residues. V lost 3 bases and J lost 3; bases outside the gene matches: 5. The CDR3 nucleotides read TGTGCCAGCAGCCAGGGACTAGCGGGAGGGGGGGGCTACAATGAGCAGTTCTTC. Translated: CASSQGLAGGGGYNEQFF.

Remarks on this clonotype: This may come from a read error, since a much larger clone is one base off. The chain recombines TRBV14 with TRBJ2-2; no reliable D call. Germline values: CDR1 SGHDN, CDR2 FVKESK. CDR3 length: 13 residues. Here the CDR3 reads CVSSQELTGELFF. The CDR3 coding sequence is TGTGTCAGCAGCCAAGAACTAACCGGGGAGCTGTTTTTT. The entire variable domain, with the rest obtained from reference TRBV14 and TRBJ2-2, is as follows: EAGVTQFPSHSVIEKGQTVTLRCDPISGHDNLYWYRRVMGKEIKFLLHFVKESKQDESGMPNNRFLAERTGGTYSTLKVQPAELEDSGVYFCVSSQELTGELFFGEGSRLTVL.

This clonotype was found many times. The genes are TRBV5-1 and TRBJ2-1; 7 positions match TRBD1. This CDR3 contains 15 residues. V lost 4 bases and J lost 7; bases outside the gene matches: 11. Germline V gene lookup returns CDR1 SGHRS and CDR2 YFSETQ. This chain's CDR3 is CASSIETGWRNEQFF. CDR3 in DNA: TGCGCCAGCAGCATAGAGACAGGGTGGAGAAATGAGCAGTTCTTC.

This clonotype was observed many times. The CDR3 DNA follows: TGCGCCAGCAGCTTGGAGGGGAGTCAGCCCCAGCATTTT. Amino acid sequence: CASSLEGSQPQHF. J is TRBJ1-5 and V is TRBV5-1; perhaps TRBD1 as D (5 bases). The CDR3 has 13 amino acids. Germline-derived CDR1 and CDR2 are SGHRS and YFSETQ. V dropped 0 bases and J dropped 6 bases, with 7 bases sitting between them.

This clonotype was counted at least ten times. J is TRBJ2-1 and V is TRBV5-1, with 14 bases that match TRBD2. V was clipped by 4 bases and J by 9 bases; unmatched bases: 6. Germline CDR1 reads SGHRS; CDR2 reads YFSETQ. CDR3 length equals 15 residues. The CDR3 here is CASSPGLAGVFEQFF. In nucleotides, the CDR3 is TGCGCCAGCAGCCCGGGACTAGCGGGAGTTTTTGAGCAGTTCTTC.

This clonotype occurred many times. The chain recombines TRBV5-1 with TRBJ2-1; 8 positions agree with TRBD2. CDR1 and CDR2 (germline): SGHRS, YFSETQ. Unmatched junction bases numbered 2, after V lost 1 base and J lost 5 bases. The CDR3 contains 14 residues. CDR3 loop: CASSLTSGDNEQFF. CDR3 DNA sequence: TGCGCCAGCAGCTTGACTAGCGGAGACAATGAGCAGTTCTTC.

This clonotype was seen at least ten times. CDR3 amino acids: CASRRDRFQETQYF. Written as DNA, the CDR3 is TGTGCCAGCAGGCGGGACAGGTTTCAAGAGACCCAGTACTTC. V usage is TRBV12-3 or TRBV12-4 and J usage is TRBJ2-5; 8 positions agree with TRBD1. The junction had 5 bases not matched to a gene; V was cut back by 6 bases and J by 2 bases. This CDR3 has 14 residues.

This clonotype was counted at least ten times. V and J are TRBV11-2 and TRBJ1-3; D is undetermined. Trimming removed 4 bases at V and 2 bases at J, with 6 bases between. Germline loops: CDR1 SGHAT, CDR2 FQNNGV. The CDR3 extends over 13 amino acids. CDR3 in amino acids: CASSSQTGNTIYF. The CDR3 bases are TGTGCCAGCAGCTCCCAAACTGGAAACACCATATATTTT. The full variable domain, with the rest looked up from reference TRBV11-2 and TRBJ1-3, is EAGVAQSPRYKIIEKRQSVAFWCNPISGHATLYWYQQILGQGPKLLIQFQNNGVVDDSQLPKDRFSAERLKGVDSTLKIQPAKLEDSAVYLCASSSQTGNTIYFGEGSWLTVV.

In its sample, this clonotype was seen many times. The chain has TRBV28 and TRBJ2-7; TRBD1 matches at 8 bases. Germline trimming cut 3 bases from V and 9 bases from J; bases unmatched to any gene: 13. Germline loops: CDR1 MDHEN, CDR2 SYDVKM. CDR3 length: 15 residues. CDR3 sequence (DNA): TGTGCCAGCAGTTTTCCGGACAGGGTGGCGTCGGGGCAGTACTTC. The encoded protein is CASSFPDRVASGQYF.

There are a few counts of this clonotype. This rearrangement joins TRBV11-2 to TRBJ1-5; D call uncertain. Germline V gene sequence: CDR1 SGHAT, CDR2 FQNNGV. Deletions cut 0 bases from V and 0 bases from J, with 9 bases between. CDR3 size: 16 residues. The CDR3 DNA reads TGTGCCAGCAGCTTAGAATCCGAGGATAGCAATCAGCCCCAGCATTTT. It translates to CASSLESEDSNQPQHF.

This clonotype has just a few counts. The chain uses TRBV29-1 and TRBJ1-2; D is perhaps TRBD1 (5 bases). Between the trimmed V and J ends, which lost 5 bases and 0 bases, there was a span of 25 bases. The germline V gene encodes CDR1 SQVTM and CDR2 ANQGSEA. CDR3 size: 18 residues. In DNA form, the CDR3 reads TGCAGCGTTCTGAAAACCTTGCGAGACAGTGCCCCTAACTATGGCTACACCTTC. Encoded protein: CSVLKTLRDSAPNYGYTF.

This clonotype occurred many times. The chain links TRBV7-2 to TRBJ1-1; TRBD1 matches 7 bases. Germline loops: CDR1 SGHTA, CDR2 FQGNSA. This CDR3 contains 13 residues. The trim removed 6 bases at V and 7 bases at J, leaving 8 bases unmatched. The CDR3: CASSYRGRVEAFF. The CDR3 nucleotides are TGTGCCAGCAGTTACAGGGGTCGGGTTGAAGCTTTCTTT.